A single sample is the source of the 11 T cell receptor beta chains below, sequenced in a study of graft-versus-host responses after intestinal transplantation. Sequencing was performed with immunoSEQ multiplex PCR; in TCRdb, only in-frame clones are kept and a portion is missing. Of several thousand clones listed, around 25% are singletons. This material consisted of alloreactive CD4+ T cells from a mixed lymphocyte reaction culture, taken before transplantation. The subset denotes: CFSE-low proliferating T cells sorted from approximately six-day pre-transplant mixed lymphocyte reaction (GvH or HvG direction). These receptors were collected from a human patient who was an organ donor for intestinal transplantation.

Here the CDR3 DNA reads TGTGCCTGGAGTTTACAGGTCAATCAGCCCCAGCATTTT. It is translated as CAWSLQVNQPQHF. The chain uses TRBV30 and TRBJ1-5; D possibly corresponds to TRBD1 (5 bases). CDR1 is GTSNPN and CDR2 is SVGIG in the germline V gene (reference sequence). CDR3 size: 13 residues. V lost 2 bases to trimming and J lost 3 bases, with 8 bases between them.

This clone showed up just a few times. The J gene is TRBJ1-1, the V gene TRBV6-5, with a weak D call TRBD1 (5 bases). The V gene lost 6 bases and the J gene lost 10 bases, with 21 bases spanning the gap. The CDR3 is 14 amino acids. CDR1 and CDR2 from the germline V gene are MNHEY and SVGAGI. The CDR3 coding sequence is TGTGCCAGCAGAGGGTCGGGGCTAGATCTCGGAGCTTTCTTT. This gives the protein CASRGSGLDLGAFF.

The chain uses TRBV6-1 and TRBJ2-2; a weak D match, TRBD1 (6 bases). Germline assignment: CDR1 MNHNS and CDR2 SASEGT. The CDR3 consists of 13 residues. Deletions cut 7 bases from V and 6 bases from J, with 12 bases between. The CDR3 region is CASTRTGSGELFF. DNA for the CDR3: TGTGCCAGCACCCGAACAGGGTCCGGGGAGCTGTTTTTT.

The chain links TRBV6-6 to TRBJ2-3, with 9 bases matching TRBD2. The ends lost 6 bases at V and 8 bases at J; junction bases unmatched: 15. The CDR3 loop spans 16 amino acids. From germline, CDR1 is MNHNY and CDR2 SVGAGI (reference sequence). CDR3 DNA: TGTGCCAGCAGAAACCCGACAGCGGGAGGCCCCATTACGCAGTATTTT. Translated: CASRNPTAGGPITQYF.

This chain uses TRBV4-2 with TRBJ2-2; no clear D gene. CDR3 size: 13 residues. Trimming stripped 8 bases from V and 5 bases from J, with 12 bases between. Germline V gene data show CDR1 as LGHNA and CDR2 as YNFKEQ. CDR3 nucleotides: TGTGCCAGCGGGCCATCAGAGACCGGGGAGCTGTTTTTT. Amino acid sequence: CASGPSETGELFF.

There are a few counts of this clone. At the DNA level, this CDR3 is encoded by other sequences in the same sample as well. This sequence joins TRBV6-5 and TRBJ1-2, with D possibly being TRBD1 (5 bases). The CDR3 has 13 amino acids. Germline V lookup: CDR1 MNHEY, CDR2 SVGAGI. V lost 0 bases and J 3 bases, leaving 5 bases between the germline ends. CDR3 DNA sequence: TGTGCCAGCAGTTACTCAGGGGACTATGGCTACACCTTC. As protein: CASSYSGDYGYTF.

In this sample, this clone turned up a few times. The chain employs TRBV6-6 and TRBJ1-5; D not resolved. The CDR3 consists of 14 residues. V lost 1 base and J 2 bases, leaving 6 bases between the germline ends. CDR1 is MNHNY and CDR2 is SVGAGI in the germline V gene (reference sequence). The DNA for the CDR3 is TGTGCCAGCAGTTACTTGGCAGGCAATCAGCCCCAGCATTTT. Encoded protein: CASSYLAGNQPQHF.

This clone was seen a handful of times. This may come from a read error, since a much larger clone is one base off. In the same sample, other DNA sequences code for this CDR3. V gene TRBV4-1 combines with J gene TRBJ2-4, with no clear D. The germline V gene encodes CDR1 MGHRA and CDR2 YSYEKL. There are 16 residues in the CDR3. The V end lost 0 bases, the J end lost 0 bases, and 9 bases lay between the germline ends. The CDR3 reads CASSQESRVAKNIQYF. CDR3 bases: TGCGCCAGCAGCCAAGAATCCCGTGTAGCCAAAAACATTCAGTACTTC.

With regard to this clone: A much larger clonotype is one base distant, so this may be a read error. The sample contains more than one DNA sequence encoding this CDR3. CDR3: CASSQDTVAAREAFF. The CDR3 nucleotides read TGTGCCAGCAGCCAAGATACGGTAGCAGCGAGGGAAGCTTTCTTT. The J gene is TRBJ1-1, the V gene TRBV4-2; no definite D call. This CDR3 comprises 15 residues. V lost 0 bases to trimming and J lost 8 bases, with 16 bases between them. CDR1 is LGHNA and CDR2 is YNFKEQ in the germline V gene.

This chain joins TRBV7-6 and TRBJ2-3; the match to TRBD2 covers 16 bases. The germline CDR1 and CDR2 sequences are SGHVS and FNYEAQ. This CDR3 has 17 residues. V dropped 5 bases and J dropped 9; count of bases not matched to a gene: 11. For the CDR3, the DNA is TGTGCCAGCAGCCCCTCCGGGACTAGCGGGGGGGGGCTGACGCAGTATTTT. Residues: CASSPSGTSGGGLTQYF.

The V call is TRBV11-2, the J call TRBJ2-7; D not resolved. Trimming removed 3 bases at V and 0 bases at J, with 9 bases between. This CDR3 has 14 amino acids. CDR1 is SGHAT, CDR2 FQNNGV, per germline. CDR3 amino acids: CASSFSSNSYEQYF. CDR3 nucleotide sequence: TGTGCCAGCAGCTTCTCTTCTAACTCCTACGAGCAGTACTTC.